This T cell receptor beta chain was observed in a study of early T cells in non-severe SARS-CoV-2 infection. Study overall: Bulk RNA from unsorted whole blood was sequenced; chains were unpaired.

Study results and limitations: CD4 and private specificities were missed by VDJdb matching, which favored anti-spike CD8 responses.

TCRdb re-called the 5' RACE reads with MiXCR, one entry per CDR3 protein. The sample records roughly 34,000 distinct CDR3 sequences, around 6.5% being singletons. The sample holds many counts of this clonotype. The target antigen is unknown. This clonotype originated in an adult who was a healthcare worker with PCR-confirmed SARS-CoV-2 infection or an uninfected control (not recorded which). The material was whole blood, obtained at baseline.

DNA for the CDR3: TGTGCCAGTAGTAAAACCGAGGTCGCCGGGGAGCTGTTTTTT. Encoded protein: CASSKTEVAGELFF. The chain combines TRBV19 with TRBJ2-2; D ambiguous. V was shortened by 4 bases and J by 6 bases, with 12 bases between the two germline ends. Germline assignment: CDR1 LNHDA and CDR2 SQIVND (reference sequence). The CDR3 extends over 14 amino acids.